This TCR beta chain came from a study of T cell responses to AZD1222 COVID-19 vaccine. Worth noting for this clone: What it recognizes is unknown.

The CDR3 runs 14 residues. Germline lookup yields CDR1 SGHRS and CDR2 YFSETQ. V was pared by 2 bases and J by 2 bases, with 7 bases between. Generated by immunoSEQ multiplex PCR, the TCRdb table keeps only in-frame clones and is missing some. The sample carries fewer than 120,000 clones, roughly 85% recorded once. The study's findings and limits: When two AZD1222 doses had been given, Spike-specific TCR breadth and depth rose. Clonal diversity was possibly underestimated, and the donors were mostly white British, with more females.

This rearrangement joins TRBV5-1 to TRBJ2-2; perhaps TRBD2 as D (5 bases). The input for sequencing was peripheral blood, taken on day 0 of AZD1222 vaccination. This receptor was identified in an adult in good health. The CDR3 is CASSFRGNTGELFF. For the CDR3, the DNA is TGCGCCAGCAGCTTCCGGGGTAACACCGGGGAGCTGTTTTTT. Full variable domain (remainder filled in from reference TRBV5-1 and TRBJ2-2): KAGVTQTPRYLIKTRGQQVTLSCSPISGHRSVSWYQQTPGQGLQFLFEYFSETQRNKGNFPGRFSGRQFSNSRSEMNVSTLELGDSALYLCASSFRGNTGELFFGEGSRLTVL.